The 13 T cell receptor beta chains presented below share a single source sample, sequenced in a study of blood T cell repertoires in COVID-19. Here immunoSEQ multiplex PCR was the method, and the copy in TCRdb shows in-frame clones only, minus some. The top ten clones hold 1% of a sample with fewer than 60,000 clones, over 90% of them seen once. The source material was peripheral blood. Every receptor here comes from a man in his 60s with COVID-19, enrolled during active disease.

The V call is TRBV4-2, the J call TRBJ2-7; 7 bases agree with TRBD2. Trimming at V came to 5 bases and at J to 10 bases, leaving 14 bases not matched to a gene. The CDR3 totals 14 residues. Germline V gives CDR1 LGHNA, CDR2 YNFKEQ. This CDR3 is CASSAKGSLTSQYF. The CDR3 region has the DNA TGTGCCAGCAGCGCTAAAGGGTCGCTGACTAGCCAGTACTTC.

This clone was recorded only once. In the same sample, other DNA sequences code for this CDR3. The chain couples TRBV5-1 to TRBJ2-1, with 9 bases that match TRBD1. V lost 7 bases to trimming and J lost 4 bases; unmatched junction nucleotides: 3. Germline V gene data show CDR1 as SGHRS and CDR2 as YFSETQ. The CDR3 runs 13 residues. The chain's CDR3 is CASRDREYNEQFF. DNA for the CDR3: TGCGCCAGCCGGGACAGGGAGTACAATGAGCAGTTCTTC.

The CDR3 spells CASSLTGGGYGYTF. The CDR3 DNA is TGTGCCAGCTCTCTGACAGGGGGCGGCTATGGCTACACCTTC. The chain has TRBV18 and TRBJ1-2, with 10 bases that match TRBD1. In germline, CDR1 is KGHSH, CDR2 LQKENI. The CDR3 is 14 residues long. V shed 6 bases, J shed 4 bases, and the junction held 5 bases outside the gene matches.

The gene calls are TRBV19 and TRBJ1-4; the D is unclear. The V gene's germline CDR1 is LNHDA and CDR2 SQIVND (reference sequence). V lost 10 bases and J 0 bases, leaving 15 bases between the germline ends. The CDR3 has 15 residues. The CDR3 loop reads CATRRTSSTNEKLFF. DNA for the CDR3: TGTGCCACCCGGAGGACCTCATCAACTAATGAAAAACTGTTTTTT. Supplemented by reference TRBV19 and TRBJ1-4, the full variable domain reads DGGITQSPKYLFRKEGQNVTLSCEQNLNHDAMYWYRQDPGQGLRLIYYSQIVNDFQKGDIAEGYSVSREKKESFPLTVTSAQKNPTAFYLCATRRTSSTNEKLFFGSGTQLSVL.

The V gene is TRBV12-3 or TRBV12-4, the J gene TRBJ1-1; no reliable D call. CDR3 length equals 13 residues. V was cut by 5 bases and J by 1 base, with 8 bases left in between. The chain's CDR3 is CASSQTRNTEAFF. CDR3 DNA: TGTGCCAGCAGTCAGACTAGGAACACTGAAGCTTTCTTT.

The CDR3 reads CASSPDRVSNGYTF. The DNA for the CDR3 is TGCGCCAGCAGCCCGGACAGGGTGTCAAATGGCTACACCTTC. The chain links TRBV5-1 to TRBJ1-2; 8 positions match TRBD1. The CDR3 consists of 14 residues. Germline lookup yields CDR1 SGHRS and CDR2 YFSETQ. The V gene end was trimmed by 4 bases and the J gene end by 6 bases; junction bases not matched to a gene: 8.

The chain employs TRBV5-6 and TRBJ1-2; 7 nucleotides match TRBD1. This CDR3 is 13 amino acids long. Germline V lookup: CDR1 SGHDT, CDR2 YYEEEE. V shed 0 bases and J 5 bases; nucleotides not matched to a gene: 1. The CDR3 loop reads CASSLDRGYGYTF. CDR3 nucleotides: TGTGCCAGCAGCTTGGACAGGGGATATGGCTACACCTTC.

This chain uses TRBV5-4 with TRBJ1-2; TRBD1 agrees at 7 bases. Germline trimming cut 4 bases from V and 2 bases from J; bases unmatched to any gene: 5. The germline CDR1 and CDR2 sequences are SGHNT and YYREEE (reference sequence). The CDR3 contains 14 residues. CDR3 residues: CASSPGTENYGYTF. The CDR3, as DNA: TGTGCCAGCAGCCCCGGGACAGAGAACTATGGCTACACCTTC.

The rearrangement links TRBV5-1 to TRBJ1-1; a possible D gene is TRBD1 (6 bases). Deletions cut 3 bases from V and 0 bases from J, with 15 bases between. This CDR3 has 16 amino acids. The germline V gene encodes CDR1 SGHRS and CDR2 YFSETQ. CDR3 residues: CASSSLTGPMNTEAFF. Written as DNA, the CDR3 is TGCGCCAGCAGCTCTCTGACAGGACCCATGAACACTGAAGCTTTCTTT.

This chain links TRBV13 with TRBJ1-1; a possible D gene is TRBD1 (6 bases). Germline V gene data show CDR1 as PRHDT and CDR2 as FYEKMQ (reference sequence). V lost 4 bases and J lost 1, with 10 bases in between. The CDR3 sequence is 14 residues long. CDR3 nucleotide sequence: TGTGCCAGCAGCTGGGACAAAGGGAACACTGAAGCTTTCTTT. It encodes CASSWDKGNTEAFF.

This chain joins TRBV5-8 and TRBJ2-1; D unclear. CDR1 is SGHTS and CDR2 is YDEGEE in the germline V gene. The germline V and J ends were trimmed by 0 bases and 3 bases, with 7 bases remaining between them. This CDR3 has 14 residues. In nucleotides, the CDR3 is TGTGCCAGCAGCTTGGGAGGAGACTACAATGAGCAGTTCTTC. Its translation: CASSLGGDYNEQFF.

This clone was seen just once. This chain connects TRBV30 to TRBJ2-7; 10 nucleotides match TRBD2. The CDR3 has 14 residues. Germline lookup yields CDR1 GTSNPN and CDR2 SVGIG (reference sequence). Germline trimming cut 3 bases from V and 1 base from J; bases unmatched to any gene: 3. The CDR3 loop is CAWRTSGYSYEQYF. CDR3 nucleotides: TGTGCCTGGAGGACTAGCGGGTATTCCTACGAGCAGTACTTC.

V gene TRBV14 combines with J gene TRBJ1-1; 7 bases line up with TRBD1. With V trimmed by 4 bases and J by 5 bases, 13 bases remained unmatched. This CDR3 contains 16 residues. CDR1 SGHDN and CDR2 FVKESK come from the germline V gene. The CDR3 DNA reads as TGTGCCAGCAGCCCCGCATTCGACAGGGTGGGAACTGAAGCTTTCTTT. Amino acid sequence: CASSPAFDRVGTEAFF.